Listed below are T cell receptor beta chains from one sample, sequenced in a study of early T cells in non-severe SARS-CoV-2 infection. One entry per CDR3 protein results from TCRdb running MiXCR on the 5' RACE reads. This sample has some 70,000 distinct CDR3 sequences, with 4.9% found just once. The source material was whole blood. Receptor source: an adult who was a healthcare worker with PCR-confirmed SARS-CoV-2 infection or an uninfected control (not recorded which). Both conserved end residues are part of each CDR3. Fields, in order: clone size, J gene, V gene, D gene, CDR3 protein, CDR3 DNA. D genes are given only for firm matches. Size is stated for part of the rows, as once, few or many counts, or as a class when the clone is expanded.

many	TRBJ2-7	TRBV6-2/TRBV6-3	TRBD1	CASSFDRVYEQYF	TGTGCCAGCAGTTTCGACAGGGTGTACGAGCAGTACTTC
many	TRBJ2-5	TRBV24-1	.	CATSDFGGGRETQYF	TGTGCCACCAGTGATTTTGGTGGGGGTCGAGAGACCCAGTACTTC
many	TRBJ2-1	TRBV6-5	.	CASSYDPGSYNEQFF	TGTGCCAGCAGTTACGACCCTGGATCCTACAATGAGCAGTTCTTC
.	TRBJ2-1	TRBV11-2	TRBD2	CASSQLAGWSDEQFF	TGTGCCAGCAGCCAACTAGCGGGATGGTCCGATGAGCAGTTCTTC
.	TRBJ2-7	TRBV6-1	.	CASSEQITYEQYF	TGTGCCAGCAGTGAGCAGATTACCTACGAGCAGTACTTC
many	TRBJ1-6	TRBV5-5	TRBD1	CASSFLAGQGNSPLHF	TGTGCCAGCAGCTTTTTAGCCGGACAGGGGAATTCACCCCTCCACTTT
many	TRBJ2-1	TRBV29-1	TRBD1	CSVGGQGYNEQFF	TGCAGCGTTGGGGGACAGGGGTACAATGAGCAGTTCTTC
.	TRBJ1-6	TRBV10-3	.	CATTGRTDDSPLHF	TGTGCCACCACAGGGCGGACGGATGATTCACCCCTCCACTTT
few	TRBJ2-1	TRBV6-5	TRBD2	CASSYTRGGGPYNEQFF	TGTGCCAGCAGTTACACCCGGGGGGGCGGCCCCTACAATGAGCAGTTCTTC
many	TRBJ2-1	TRBV2	TRBD2	CASSRGGLAGVNEQFF	TGTGCCAGCAGTCGAGGGGGACTAGCGGGGGTCAATGAGCAGTTCTTC
many	TRBJ1-2	TRBV6-2/TRBV6-3	TRBD1	CASSTRDRYGYTF	TGTGCCAGCAGTACACGGGACAGATATGGCTACACCTTC
many	TRBJ1-2	TRBV5-8	.	CASSLDGRYGYTF	TGTGCCAGCAGCTTGGATGGCCGTTATGGCTACACCTTC
many	TRBJ1-2	TRBV3-1	.	CASSQSPWGYTF	TGTGCCAGCAGCCAGAGCCCCTGGGGCTACACCTTC
.	TRBJ2-3	TRBV7-2	TRBD2	CASSLVGGRASDTQYF	TGTGCCAGCAGCTTAGTAGGCGGGAGGGCCTCAGATACGCAGTATTTT
.	TRBJ1-1	TRBV2	.	CASRDSGTEAFF	TGTGCCAGCAGGGACAGTGGGACTGAAGCTTTCTTT
many	TRBJ2-7	TRBV6-1	TRBD1	CAGGTGNTEQYF	TGTGCCGGTGGGACAGGGAATACCGAGCAGTACTTC
few	TRBJ2-7	TRBV20-1	.	CSARGWTTPDEQYF	TGCAGTGCTAGAGGCTGGACCACTCCCGACGAGCAGTACTTC
few	TRBJ1-5	TRBV7-8	.	CASSFGRGPQHF	TGTGCCAGCAGCTTCGGGCGAGGGCCCCAGCATTTT
.	TRBJ1-4	TRBV19	.	CASIDSARGTNEKLFF	TGTGCCAGTATCGACAGCGCCCGGGGAACTAATGAAAAACTGTTTTTT
many	TRBJ2-7	TRBV25-1	.	CASSDGVSPSGEQYF	TGTGCCAGCAGTGACGGGGTCTCCCCTTCGGGGGAGCAGTACTTC
few	TRBJ1-1	TRBV6-2/TRBV6-3	.	CASSAVAGTEAFF	TGTGCCAGCAGCGCTGTAGCGGGGACTGAAGCTTTCTTT
.	TRBJ2-1	TRBV3-1	.	CASSQRQAYNEQFF	TGTGCCAGCAGCCAACGACAGGCCTACAATGAGCAGTTCTTC
many	TRBJ2-3	TRBV19	.	CASSLGLGAQYF	TGTGCCAGTAGTCTCGGACTGGGGGCGCAGTATTTT
.	TRBJ2-3	TRBV10-3	TRBD2	CAIRGTIRETDTQYF	TGTGCCATCAGGGGGACTATACGGGAGACAGATACGCAGTATTTT
many	TRBJ2-3	TRBV6-5	TRBD2	CASWSSGRAGTDTQYF	TGTGCCAGCTGGTCTAGCGGGAGGGCTGGGACAGATACGCAGTATTTT
few	TRBJ2-7	TRBV20-1	.	CSSWGPTYEQYF	TGCAGCTCGTGGGGTCCAACCTACGAGCAGTACTTC
many	TRBJ2-1	TRBV29-1	TRBD2	CSAPLGLAGNNEQFF	TGCAGCGCCCCTCTGGGGCTAGCGGGAAACAATGAGCAGTTCTTC
many	TRBJ1-6	TRBV7-2	.	CASSLSRGLFSPLHF	TGTGCCAGCAGCCTATCCCGGGGGCTGTTTTCACCCCTCCACTTT
many	TRBJ2-2	TRBV29-1	TRBD1	CSVAQGFDGELFF	TGCAGCGTAGCACAGGGGTTCGACGGGGAGCTGTTTTTT